The rows below give T cell receptor beta chains drawn from one sample of a study of vaccination and CD4 T cells after COVID-19. TCRdb reprocessed the PCR reads with MiXCR, giving one entry per CDR3 protein. Of around 5,000 distinct CDR3 sequences listed, roughly two fifths are singletons. The antigens these receptors bind are not known. Sample: CD4+ T cells from blood, cultured in vitro, taken after SARS-CoV-2 vaccination. These receptors were collected from a human donor who had recovered from COVID-19. The CDR3 runs from the conserved cysteine through the conserved F or W. The order of the fields is D gene, V gene, clone size, J gene, CDR3 protein, CDR3 DNA. The D gene is left open where the match is weak. Clone size is shown for a subset of rows, as once, few, many or a class of expanded clone.

D gene: TRBD1
V gene: TRBV27
clone size: NA
J gene: TRBJ1-3
CDR3 protein: CASSPNRDSRNTIYF
CDR3 DNA: TGTGCCAGCAGTCCTAACCGGGACAGTAGAAACACCATATATTTT

D gene: TRBD1
V gene: TRBV20-1
clone size: NA
J gene: TRBJ1-2
CDR3 protein: CSAKDRDNYGYTF
CDR3 DNA: TGCAGTGCTAAAGACAGGGATAACTATGGCTACACCTTC

D gene: NA
V gene: TRBV11-2
clone size: NA
J gene: TRBJ1-1
CDR3 protein: CASSQDQGGTEAFF
CDR3 DNA: TGTGCCAGCAGCCAGGACCAAGGGGGCACTGAAGCTTTCTTT

D gene: TRBD2
V gene: TRBV4-1
clone size: NA
J gene: TRBJ2-1
CDR3 protein: CASSQLAGAAYNEQFF
CDR3 DNA: TGCGCCAGCAGCCAACTAGCGGGAGCGGCCTACAATGAGCAGTTCTTC

D gene: NA
V gene: TRBV6-5
clone size: NA
J gene: TRBJ1-5
CDR3 protein: CARSYLGNQPQHF
CDR3 DNA: TGTGCCCGCAGTTACTTAGGTAATCAGCCCCAGCATTTT

D gene: NA
V gene: TRBV20-1
clone size: medium-sized
J gene: TRBJ1-1
CDR3 protein: CSASGVGSEAFF
CDR3 DNA: TGCAGTGCTAGCGGGGTCGGAAGCGAAGCTTTCTTT

D gene: TRBD1
V gene: TRBV29-1
clone size: NA
J gene: TRBJ2-5
CDR3 protein: CSVDTGGIQTQYF
CDR3 DNA: TGCAGCGTTGATACAGGGGGTATTCAGACCCAGTACTTC

D gene: TRBD2
V gene: TRBV7-8
clone size: NA
J gene: TRBJ2-7
CDR3 protein: CASSLGRLAGAYEQYF
CDR3 DNA: TGTGCCAGCAGCTTAGGCCGACTAGCGGGGGCCTACGAGCAGTACTTC

D gene: TRBD2
V gene: TRBV5-4
clone size: NA
J gene: TRBJ2-3
CDR3 protein: CASSSQRGASTDTQYF
CDR3 DNA: TGTGCCAGCAGCTCTCAGCGGGGGGCTAGCACAGATACGCAGTATTTT

D gene: NA
V gene: TRBV20-1
clone size: few
J gene: TRBJ2-7
CDR3 protein: CSAPEAGRDPGEQYF
CDR3 DNA: TGCAGTGCCCCAGAGGCAGGACGGGATCCGGGGGAGCAGTACTTC

D gene: TRBD2
V gene: TRBV6-1
clone size: NA
J gene: TRBJ2-7
CDR3 protein: CASSHGTSETYEQYF
CDR3 DNA: TGTGCCAGCAGTCACGGGACTAGCGAAACCTACGAGCAGTACTTC

D gene: NA
V gene: TRBV7-2
clone size: NA
J gene: TRBJ1-1
CDR3 protein: CASSLVYRNTEAFF
CDR3 DNA: TGTGCCAGCAGCTTAGTGTACAGGAACACTGAAGCTTTCTTT

D gene: NA
V gene: TRBV6-2/TRBV6-3
clone size: few
J gene: TRBJ1-6
CDR3 protein: CASSYNYPGSPLHF
CDR3 DNA: TGTGCCAGCAGTTATAACTACCCGGGGTCACCCCTCCACTTT

D gene: NA
V gene: TRBV27
clone size: few
J gene: TRBJ1-5
CDR3 protein: CASSSPTRNQPQHF
CDR3 DNA: TGTGCCAGCAGTTCACCCACGAGGAATCAGCCCCAGCATTTT

D gene: TRBD1
V gene: TRBV20-1
clone size: few
J gene: TRBJ1-5
CDR3 protein: CSATQGGSLDQPQHF
CDR3 DNA: TGCAGTGCTACCCAGGGGGGGTCTTTGGATCAGCCCCAGCATTTT

D gene: NA
V gene: TRBV28
clone size: NA
J gene: TRBJ2-7
CDR3 protein: CASSLWFYEQYF
CDR3 DNA: TGTGCCAGCAGTCTATGGTTCTACGAGCAGTACTTC

D gene: TRBD1
V gene: TRBV15
clone size: NA
J gene: TRBJ2-7
CDR3 protein: CATSYRGPSYEQYF
CDR3 DNA: TGTGCCACCAGCTACAGGGGGCCCTCCTACGAGCAGTACTTC

D gene: NA
V gene: TRBV15
clone size: few
J gene: TRBJ2-2
CDR3 protein: CATSRDRGHTGELFF
CDR3 DNA: TGTGCCACCAGCAGAGATAGGGGTCACACCGGGGAGCTGTTTTTT